This T cell receptor beta chain was sequenced in a study of cytomegalovirus exposure and HLA in healthy donors. Study results and caveats: Investigators reported 150 to 200 TCR beta chains as tied to cytomegalovirus. Accounts indicate the classifier identified cytomegalovirus status with strong specificity and sensitivity. The study found most TCR sequences rare, yet found some public TCRs in many donors. Subsequent analysis showed first-cohort TCR clusters tending to co-occur in approximately 120 validation repertoires.

Regarding this clone: No antigen is known for it.

Germline V CDR1 and CDR2: MNHEY, SVGAGI. The V gene end was trimmed by 7 bases and the J gene end by 4 bases; junction bases not matched to a gene: 11. The CDR3 runs 15 residues. Method: immunoSEQ multiplex PCR; TCRdb's copy keeps in-frame clones and lacks some. Here the sample spans 190,000 or so clones, around 81% being singletons. The source is a woman between 18 and 29 years old in good health and CMV-seropositive. V gene TRBV6-5 combines with J gene TRBJ1-1; the match to TRBD1 covers 8 bases. Sequenced material: PBMCs. CDR3 residues: CASKQDRESSTEAFF. The CDR3, as DNA: TGTGCCAGCAAACAGGACAGGGAGAGTTCCACTGAAGCTTTCTTT.